The 29 T cell receptor beta chains listed next were all sequenced from one sample in a study of blood T cells in healthy people across ages (dated by TCRdb to the mid-2010s). Library preparation employed 5' RACE. A second PCR of roughly 6 to 11 cycles was performed with a sample-barcoded 5' primer and a J-beta primer mix. TCRdb trimmed public reads at Q25 via fastp, called clones via MiXCR and kept in-frame beta chains. Every entry covers one CDR3 protein and lists the most common genes and DNA from its rows. This sample holds some 1,800,000 distinct CDR3 sequences; about 39% were observed only once. The ten largest account for 20% to 25% of the sample. The material sequenced was blood. All receptors derive from a human donor in good health.

This clonotype was detected once. The chain employs TRBV20-1 and TRBJ2-7; 9 positions agree with TRBD1. Germline V gives CDR1 DFQATT, CDR2 SNEGSKA (reference sequence). The CDR3 runs to 15 residues. V lost 3 bases to trimming and J lost 4 bases; unmatched junction nucleotides: 10. CDR3 sequence reads: CSASTLGQGGYEQYF. In nucleotides, the CDR3 is TGCAGTGCTAGCACCTTGGGACAGGGTGGGTACGAGCAGTACTTC.

This clonotype occurred a few times. The rearrangement joins TRBV15 to TRBJ1-2; D remains ambiguous. The CDR3 length is 16 residues. Germline CDR1 is LNHNV and CDR2 is YYDKDF (reference sequence). V gave up 3 bases and J gave up 6 bases, with 20 bases separating them. Here the CDR3 DNA reads TGTGCCACCAGCAGTCATGGTCCCGGCGTAAGTGATGGCTACACCTTC. This gives the protein CATSSHGPGVSDGYTF.

This chain links TRBV10-3 with TRBJ1-2, with a weak D call TRBD1 (6 bases). Germline CDR1 ENHRY, CDR2 SYGVKD. V lost 6 bases to trimming and J lost 2 bases, with 13 bases between them. The CDR3 sequence is 14 residues long. Here the CDR3 reads CAIRDSTTNYGYTF. CDR3 sequence (DNA): TGTGCCATCAGGGACAGTACGACCAACTATGGCTACACCTTC.

This clonotype was seen ten or more times. The chain recombines TRBV7-2 with TRBJ2-7; 7 positions agree with TRBD1. The CDR3 covers 14 residues. Germline CDR1 SGHTA, CDR2 FQGNSA. V lost 1 base, J lost 7 bases, and 7 bases stayed unmatched. In DNA, the CDR3 is TGTGCCAGCAGCTTAGAGGCGGCAGGGGGAGAGCAGTACTTC. This gives the protein CASSLEAAGGEQYF.

The CDR3 region has the DNA TGTGCCAGCAGCGTAGGAGCGGGGGGAGACACAGATACGCAGTATTTT. Its translation is CASSVGAGGDTDTQYF. The chain joins TRBV9 to TRBJ2-3; TRBD2 aligns across 9 bases. Germline CDR1 SGDLS, CDR2 YYNGEE. J gave up 2 bases and V 0 bases, and 4 bases lay outside the gene matches. The CDR3 is made up of 16 amino acids.

DNA of the CDR3: TGTGCCAGCAGTTTATCGGACAGCCCCCACATTCAGTACTTC. This encodes CASSLSDSPHIQYF. The J gene is TRBJ2-4, the V gene TRBV6-6; possibly TRBD1 for D (6 bases). Germline V lookup: CDR1 MNHNY, CDR2 SVGAGI (reference sequence). This CDR3 has 14 residues. The ends were cut back, 4 bases at V and 8 bases at J, with 15 bases in the middle.

The chain links TRBV6-5 to TRBJ1-1, with D unclear. The V end was cut by 9 bases, the J end by 7 bases, with 12 bases between. Germline V CDR1 and CDR2: MNHEY, SVGAGI. The CDR3 runs 11 residues. The CDR3 DNA is TGTGCCAGTCTTTACATAGGTGAAGCTTTCTTT. It codes for CASLYIGEAFF.

CDR3 amino acids: CSAGSWQGGGPQHF. The CDR3 nucleotides are TGCAGTGCTGGGTCATGGCAGGGTGGCGGGCCCCAGCATTTT. The chain links TRBV20-1 to TRBJ1-5; D may be TRBD1 (5 bases). Germline CDR1 and CDR2: DFQATT and SNEGSKA (reference sequence). This CDR3 is built from 14 residues. Trimming took off 5 bases at V and 9 bases at J, with 20 bases between the two ends.

For this clonotype: Since a much larger clone is just one base distant, this may be a read error. The chain is built from TRBV4-1 and TRBJ2-1; the D gene is possibly TRBD1 (5 bases). The germline V gene has CDR1 MGHRA and CDR2 YSYEKL. This CDR3 has 14 amino acids. DNA of the CDR3: TGCGCCAGCAGCCCGACAGTCTCCTACAATGAGCAGTGCTTC. Amino acids: CASSPTVSYNEQCF.

The chain employs TRBV19 and TRBJ2-4, with 7 bases matching TRBD1. This CDR3 has 14 amino acids. With V trimmed by 4 bases and J by 2 bases, 2 bases remained unmatched. The germline V gene encodes CDR1 LNHDA and CDR2 SQIVND (reference sequence). In DNA form, the CDR3 reads TGTGCCAGTAGTAGACAGGGATCCAAAAACATTCAGTACTTC. It is translated as CASSRQGSKNIQYF.

This clonotype was counted many times. This chain links TRBV24-1 with TRBJ2-1; D gene unclear. Trimming cost V 6 bases and J 0 bases, with 5 bases left between them. This CDR3 comprises 13 residues. The V gene's germline CDR1 is KGHDR and CDR2 SFDVKD. CDR3 protein: CATSLSSYNEQFF. The CDR3 region has the DNA TGTGCCACCAGTCTTAGCTCCTACAATGAGCAGTTCTTC.

The chain combines TRBV4-3 with TRBJ1-1, with TRBD1 matching over 7 bases. CDR3 length: 15 residues. The ends lost 1 base at V and 3 bases at J; junction bases unmatched: 5. CDR1 LGHNA and CDR2 YSLEER come from the germline V gene. CDR3 sequence reads: CASSQGQGRDTEAFF. The CDR3 nucleotides are TGCGCCAGCAGCCAAGGACAGGGAAGGGACACTGAAGCTTTCTTT.

For this clonotype: This clone may be a read error of a much larger clone one base away. The chain employs TRBV29-1 and TRBJ2-4; D may be TRBD2 (5 bases). This CDR3 region has 13 residues. In germline, CDR1 is SQVTM, CDR2 ANQGSEA. Trimming shortened V by 0 bases and J by 13 bases, and 16 bases separated the two germline ends. This CDR3 is CSVEDREAVGQYF. CDR3 sequence (DNA): TGCAGCGTTGAAGATCGGGAAGCTGTGGGGCAGTACTTC.

This clonotype was seen a handful of times. The V call is TRBV15, the J call TRBJ2-7, with D perhaps assigned TRBD1 or TRBD2 (6 bases each). Trimming removed 1 base at V and 5 bases at J, with 15 bases between. The CDR3 consists of 15 residues. CDR1 is LNHNV and CDR2 is YYDKDF in the germline V gene (reference sequence). In DNA, the CDR3 is TGTGCCACCAGCAGAGCGGGGGCAGTTTCCGACGAGCAGTACTTC. Translating gives CATSRAGAVSDEQYF.

This chain uses TRBV6-5 with TRBJ1-5; 8 bases are a match to TRBD1. This CDR3 has 18 amino acids. Germline loops: CDR1 MNHEY, CDR2 SVGAGI. V shed 0 bases, J shed 4 bases, and the junction held 11 bases outside the gene matches. The CDR3, as DNA: TGTGCCAGCAGTTACTCGATCTTTCGGACAGGGACAAATCAGCCCCAGCATTTT. Translation: CASSYSIFRTGTNQPQHF.

Details on this clonotype: One end of the junction fails to match germline, which may point to a read error. The chain has TRBV2 and TRBJ2-1, with TRBD2 identical over 7 bases. The CDR3 contains 16 residues. Germline V gene lookup returns CDR1 SNHLY and CDR2 FYNNEI. The CDR3, as DNA: TGTGCCTGCAGTGAAGCTTCGGGGGGCTCCTACAATGAGCAGTTCTTC. It encodes CACSEASGGSYNEQFF.

This clonotype was detected only a few times. The CDR3 protein is CASSEQGSSYEQYF. DNA of the CDR3: TGTGCCAGCAGTGAACAGGGGAGTTCCTACGAGCAGTACTTC. The genes are TRBV2 and TRBJ2-7; maybe TRBD1 (6 bases). V lost 2 bases and J lost 1, with 9 bases in between. The CDR3 contains 14 residues. The V gene's germline CDR1 is SNHLY and CDR2 FYNNEI.

This rearrangement joins TRBV5-1 to TRBJ2-1, with TRBD2 matching over 12 bases. Germline CDR1 reads SGHRS; CDR2 reads YFSETQ. Losses at the gene ends were 1 base for V and 8 bases for J; bases not matched to a gene: 10. This CDR3 spans 17 amino acids. The CDR3 reads CASSLPETSGGLDEQFF. CDR3 in DNA: TGCGCCAGCAGCTTGCCGGAAACTAGCGGGGGGTTAGATGAGCAGTTCTTC.

This clonotype was recorded a few times. V gene TRBV7-2 combines with J gene TRBJ1-2; D is unclear. The CDR3 covers 12 residues. V was trimmed by 1 base and J by 7 bases, leaving 7 bases between them. Germline V gene data show CDR1 as SGHTA and CDR2 as FQGNSA. This CDR3 is CASSLDSSGYTF. DNA for the CDR3: TGTGCCAGCAGCTTAGACTCAAGTGGCTACACCTTC.

Only a few counts were recorded for this clonotype. This rearrangement joins TRBV24-1 to TRBJ2-1; perhaps D is TRBD1 or TRBD2 (5 bases each). Germline V gene data show CDR1 as KGHDR and CDR2 as SFDVKD. V lost 5 bases to trimming and J lost 0 bases, with 10 bases between them. This CDR3 contains 15 residues. Here the CDR3 reads CATSVGTDSYNEQFF. CDR3 nucleotides: TGTGCCACCAGTGTAGGGACGGACTCCTACAATGAGCAGTTCTTC.

This clonotype was seen just once. The chain uses TRBV5-6 and TRBJ1-5; D remains ambiguous. The germline V gene has CDR1 SGHDT and CDR2 YYEEEE. V lost 6 bases and J lost 7, with 5 bases in between. This CDR3 has 10 amino acids. CDR3 in DNA: TGTGCCAGCACTCTACAGCCCCAGCATTTT. Protein sequence: CASTLQPQHF.

In its sample, this clonotype was seen many times. The chain couples TRBV27 to TRBJ2-1, with 9 positions matching TRBD1. V trimming: 6 bases; J trimming: 7 bases; junction bases outside the gene matches: 7. The CDR3 spans 14 residues. Germline lookup yields CDR1 MNHEY and CDR2 SMNVEV (reference sequence). CDR3 in amino acids: CASRIQGANNEQFF. In DNA form, the CDR3 reads TGTGCCAGCAGGATACAGGGGGCGAATAATGAGCAGTTCTTC.

The chain uses TRBV5-5 and TRBJ1-5; D remains ambiguous. The ends were cut back, 4 bases at V and 3 bases at J, with 14 bases in the middle. This CDR3 is 15 amino acids long. Germline V gene sequence: CDR1 SGHKS, CDR2 YYEKEE (reference sequence). The CDR3 protein is CASSPGSIINQPQHF. CDR3 DNA: TGTGCCAGCAGCCCGGGTTCTATTATCAATCAGCCCCAGCATTTT.

This clonotype has a handful of counts. The J gene is TRBJ1-5, the V gene TRBV15; no definite D call. This CDR3 comprises 15 residues. Germline V gives CDR1 LNHNV, CDR2 YYDKDF (reference sequence). Trimming left V 5 bases short and J 0 bases short, with 11 bases between. The CDR3 loop is CATSGSLYSNQPQHF. The CDR3 nucleotides read TGTGCCACCAGCGGGTCCTTATATAGCAATCAGCCCCAGCATTTT. The full variable domain, in which reference TRBV15 and TRBJ1-5 provide the parts outside the CDR3, is DAMVIQNPRYQVTQFGKPVTLSCSQTLNHNVMYWYQQKSSQAPKLLFHYYDKDFNNEADTPDNFQSRRPNTSFCFLDIRSPGLGDTAMYLCATSGSLYSNQPQHFGDGTRLSIL.

This clonotype has ten or more counts. CDR3 nucleotides: TGTGCCAGCAACCTCCCGGGACAGGGCTTCCACGAGCAGTACTTC. This gives the protein CASNLPGQGFHEQYF. The V call is TRBV12-3 or TRBV12-4, the J call TRBJ2-7, with 9 bases lining up with TRBD1. CDR3 length: 15 residues. V lost 7 bases, J lost 5 bases, and 12 bases stayed unmatched.

This clonotype was counted only a few times. This rearrangement joins TRBV4-1 to TRBJ2-7, with 8 bases that match TRBD2. V was pared by 0 bases and J by 0 bases, with 4 bases of the junction left unmatched. This CDR3 comprises 16 residues. CDR1 is MGHRA, CDR2 YSYEKL, per germline. CDR3: CASSQDAGGASYEQYF. The CDR3, as DNA: TGCGCCAGCAGCCAAGATGCCGGGGGGGCCTCCTACGAGCAGTACTTC.

The J gene is TRBJ1-1, the V gene TRBV7-3; 11 bases fit TRBD1. Germline CDR1 SGHTA, CDR2 FQGTGA. This CDR3 spans 16 amino acids. The trim removed 8 bases at V and 0 bases at J, leaving 8 bases unmatched. The CDR3: CASLAQDRGLNTEAFF. The CDR3 bases are TGTGCCAGCTTGGCCCAGGACAGGGGGCTGAACACTGAAGCTTTCTTT.

This chain links TRBV20-1 with TRBJ2-7; 11 positions agree with TRBD2. The CDR3 has 12 amino acids. Germline V gives CDR1 DFQATT, CDR2 SNEGSKA (reference sequence). With V trimmed by 7 bases and J by 3 bases, 2 bases remained unmatched. The CDR3 DNA is TGCAGTGTTGGACTAGCGGGCTACGAGCAGTACTTC. Translation gives CSVGLAGYEQYF.

The chain couples TRBV11-2 to TRBJ2-5, with D hard to call. The V gene lost 5 bases and the J gene lost 3 bases, with 19 bases spanning the gap. The CDR3 length is 16 residues. Germline CDR1 is SGHAT and CDR2 is FQNNGV. The CDR3 nucleotides are TGTGCCAGCAGCCTACGGACCTTTTCCCCCGAAGAGACCCAGTACTTC. Its protein product is CASSLRTFSPEETQYF.